This entry concerns a single T cell receptor beta chain. Its antigen is not identified. This CDR3 comprises 17 residues. This record comes from a study of monozygotic twins with cystic fibrosis. Findings of the study overall: Monozygotic CF twins shared more identical nucleotide clonotypes than unrelated patients. J usage was most co-twin-similar in 8 of 16 pairs, V in 13.

The method was immunoSEQ multiplex PCR; TCRdb's version includes in-frame clones alone and lacks a portion of them. This table holds 25,000 to 30,000 clones, approximately 90% found once. The TCR originated in a girl aged 2 to 10 with cystic fibrosis. Sequenced sample: blood. The chain employs TRBV21-1 and TRBJ2-2; the table names TRBD1, a call not compared with the DNA. TRBV21-1 is a listed pseudogene. CDR3 amino acids: CASGPTGADTNTGELFF. CDR3 DNA: TGTGCCAGCGGTCCGACAGGGGCGGATACGAACACCGGGGAGCTGTTTTTT.